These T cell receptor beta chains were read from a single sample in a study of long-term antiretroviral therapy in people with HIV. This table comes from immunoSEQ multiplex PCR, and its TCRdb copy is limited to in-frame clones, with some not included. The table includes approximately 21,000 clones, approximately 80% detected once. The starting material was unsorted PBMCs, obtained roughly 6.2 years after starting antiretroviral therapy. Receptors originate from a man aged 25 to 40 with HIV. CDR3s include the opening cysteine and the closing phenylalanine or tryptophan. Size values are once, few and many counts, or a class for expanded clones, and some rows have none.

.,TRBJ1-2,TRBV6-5,CASRQDRGGYTF
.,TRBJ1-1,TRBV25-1,CASSVQGFPEAFF
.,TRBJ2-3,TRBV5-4,CASSSGDRGQTDTQYF
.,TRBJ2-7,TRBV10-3,CAISVGQVGSYEQYF
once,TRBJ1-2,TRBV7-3,CASSQTGGEGYTF
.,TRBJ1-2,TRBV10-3,CAISDPGRAGYTF
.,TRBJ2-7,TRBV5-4,CASTPGGSGSSYEQYF
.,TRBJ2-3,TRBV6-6,CASLGEDTQYF
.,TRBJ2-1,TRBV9,CASIEGSGVNEQFF
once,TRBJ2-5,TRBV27,CASSSLTGVTRETQYF
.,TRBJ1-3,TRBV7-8,CASSSPLGPPGGNTIYF
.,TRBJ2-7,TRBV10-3,CAIRGQGSSYEQYF